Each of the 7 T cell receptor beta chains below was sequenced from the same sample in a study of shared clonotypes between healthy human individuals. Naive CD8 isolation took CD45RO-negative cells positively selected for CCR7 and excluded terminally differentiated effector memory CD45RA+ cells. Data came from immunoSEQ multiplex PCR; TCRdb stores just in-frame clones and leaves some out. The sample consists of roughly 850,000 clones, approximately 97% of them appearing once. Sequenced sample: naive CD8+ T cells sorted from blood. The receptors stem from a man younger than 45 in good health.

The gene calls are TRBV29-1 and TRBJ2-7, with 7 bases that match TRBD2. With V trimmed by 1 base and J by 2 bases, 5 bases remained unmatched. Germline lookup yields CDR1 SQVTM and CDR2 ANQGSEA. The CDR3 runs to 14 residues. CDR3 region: CSVEGLAETYEQYF. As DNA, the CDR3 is TGCAGCGTTGAAGGGCTAGCGGAGACCTACGAGCAGTACTTC.

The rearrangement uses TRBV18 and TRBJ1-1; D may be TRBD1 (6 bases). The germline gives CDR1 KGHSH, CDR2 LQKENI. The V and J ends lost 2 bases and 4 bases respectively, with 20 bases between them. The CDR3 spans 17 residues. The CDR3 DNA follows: TGTGCCAGCTCACCAGGGGACACCCACCGTTCGGGCACTGAAGCTTTCTTT. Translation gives CASSPGDTHRSGTEAFF.

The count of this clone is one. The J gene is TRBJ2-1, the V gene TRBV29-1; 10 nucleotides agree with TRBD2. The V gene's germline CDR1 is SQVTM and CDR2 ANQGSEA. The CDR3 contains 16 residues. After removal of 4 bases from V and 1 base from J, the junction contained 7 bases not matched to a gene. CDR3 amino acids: CSVVISSGRSYNEQFF. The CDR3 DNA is TGCAGCGTTGTGATTTCTAGCGGGAGATCCTACAATGAGCAGTTCTTC.

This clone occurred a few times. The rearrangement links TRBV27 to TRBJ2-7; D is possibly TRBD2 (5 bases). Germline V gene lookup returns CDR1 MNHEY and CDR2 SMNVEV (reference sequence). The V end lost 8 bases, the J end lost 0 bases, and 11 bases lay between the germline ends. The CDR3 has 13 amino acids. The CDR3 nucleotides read TGTGCCAGCGGTAAAAGCGGCTCCTACGAGCAGTACTTC. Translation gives CASGKSGSYEQYF.

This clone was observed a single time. The CDR3 here is CASRYSVHWHHQPQHF. CDR3 nucleotides: TGTGCCAGCAGATATTCAGTACATTGGCATCATCAGCCCCAGCATTTT. The genes are TRBV21-1 and TRBJ1-5; no check of the table's D call, TRBD1, against the DNA was made. TRBV21-1 counts as a pseudogene. The CDR3 covers 16 residues.

CDR3: CASNRQGSNYEQYF. Written as DNA, the CDR3 is TGTGCCAGCAATAGACAGGGGAGTAACTACGAGCAGTACTTC. The chain is built from TRBV6-5 and TRBJ2-7, with 8 positions matching TRBD1. CDR3 length equals 14 residues. The germline V gene encodes CDR1 MNHEY and CDR2 SVGAGI. After removal of 7 bases from V and 3 bases from J, the junction contained 8 bases not matched to a gene.

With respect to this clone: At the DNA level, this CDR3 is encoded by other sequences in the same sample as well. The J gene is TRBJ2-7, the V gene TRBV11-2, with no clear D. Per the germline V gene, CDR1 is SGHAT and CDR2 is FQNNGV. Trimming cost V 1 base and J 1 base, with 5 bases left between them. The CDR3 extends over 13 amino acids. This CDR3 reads CASSLVSSYEQYF. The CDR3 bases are TGTGCCAGCAGCTTAGTATCTTCCTACGAGCAGTACTTC.